These 5 T cell receptor beta chains were all obtained from the same sample, sequenced in a study of cytotoxic CD8 clonotypes in ibrutinib-treated CLL. Profiling relied on immunoSEQ multiplex PCR, and the TCRdb table lists in-frame clones only, not all of them. The sample yields 130,000 or so clones, over 60% seen once. This specimen consisted of PBMCs, obtained after 12 months of ibrutinib treatment. The source of these receptors is a human donor with chronic lymphocytic leukemia.

V gene TRBV19 combines with J gene TRBJ2-2, with 8 bases matching TRBD2. This CDR3 is 13 amino acids long. V was pared by 4 bases and J by 6 bases, with 1 base of the junction left unmatched. The germline CDR1 and CDR2 sequences are LNHDA and SQIVND (reference sequence). The DNA for the CDR3 is TGTGCCAGTAGTAGGACTAGCCCCGGGGAGCTGTTTTTT. Protein: CASSRTSPGELFF.

The chain has TRBV2 and TRBJ2-5; the match to TRBD1 covers 8 bases. V shed 4 bases and J 5 bases; nucleotides not matched to a gene: 6. This CDR3 has 14 residues. Germline V CDR1 and CDR2: SNHLY, FYNNEI. As DNA, the CDR3 is TGTGCCAGCAGTGTGACAGGGGATGTGGAGACCCAGTACTTC. Its translation is CASSVTGDVETQYF.

A single count supports this clone. The chain joins TRBV9 to TRBJ2-1; TRBD2 agrees at 12 bases. The CDR3 spans 17 residues. CDR1 SGDLS and CDR2 YYNGEE come from the germline V gene. V gave up 2 bases and J gave up 9 bases; unmatched junction bases: 12. The CDR3 loop reads CASSVLWTSGTFTEQFF. The CDR3 DNA follows: TGTGCCAGCAGCGTGCTCTGGACTAGCGGGACGTTTACTGAGCAGTTCTTC. The whole variable domain, remainder taken from reference TRBV9 and TRBJ2-1, is DSGVTQTPKHLITATGQRVTLRCSPRSGDLSVYWYQQSLDQGLQFLIQYYNGEERAKGNILERFSAQQFPDLHSELNLSSLELGDSALYFCASSVLWTSGTFTEQFFGPGTRLTVL.

In this sample, this clone turned up a few times. The chain recombines TRBV30 with TRBJ2-2; the D gene is possibly TRBD2 (5 bases). The germline V and J ends were trimmed by 2 bases and 6 bases, with 10 bases remaining between them. The CDR3 totals 13 residues. Germline loops: CDR1 GTSNPN, CDR2 SVGIG (reference sequence). In DNA form, the CDR3 reads TGTGCCTGGAGTCCTCTCGGGGCCGGGGAGCTGTTTTTT. Its protein is CAWSPLGAGELFF.

This clone was observed a single time. This chain joins TRBV2 and TRBJ2-7; D unresolved. Germline CDR1 reads SNHLY; CDR2 reads FYNNEI. This CDR3 has 13 amino acids. Trimming left V 5 bases short and J 3 bases short, with 11 bases between. The CDR3 protein is CASSYPRGYEQYF. The DNA for the CDR3 is TGTGCCAGCAGTTACCCGAGAGGCTACGAGCAGTACTTC.